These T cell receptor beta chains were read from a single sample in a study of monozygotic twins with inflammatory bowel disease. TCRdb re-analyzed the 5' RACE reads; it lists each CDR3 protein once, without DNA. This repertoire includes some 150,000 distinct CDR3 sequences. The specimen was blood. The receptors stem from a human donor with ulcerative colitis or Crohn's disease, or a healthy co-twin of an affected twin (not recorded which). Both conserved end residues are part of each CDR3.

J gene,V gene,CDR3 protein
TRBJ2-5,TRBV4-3,CASSQEASVYEKTQYF
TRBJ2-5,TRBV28,CASSQRQGLWETQYF
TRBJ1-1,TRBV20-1,CSAERGLDTEAFF
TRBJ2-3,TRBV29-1,CSAPSPAQGSDTQYF
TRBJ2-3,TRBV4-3,CASSQDVTRFPDTQYF
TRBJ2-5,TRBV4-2,CASSPDGRYQETQYF
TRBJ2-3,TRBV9,CASSVVTGLTDTQYF
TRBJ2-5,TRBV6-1,CASSLAGVGGETQYF
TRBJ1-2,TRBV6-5,CASSPFPYGYTF
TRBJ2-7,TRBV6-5,CASSYSTSGRVDEQYF
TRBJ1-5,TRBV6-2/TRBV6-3,CASTPGAYVAGWQPQHF
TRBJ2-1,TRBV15,CATSRYDEQFF
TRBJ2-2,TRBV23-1,CASSQSDRGTSGSTGELFF
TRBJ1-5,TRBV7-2,CASSARIDQPQHF
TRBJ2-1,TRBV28,CASRATGFNEQFF
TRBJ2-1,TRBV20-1,CSARPLNEQFF